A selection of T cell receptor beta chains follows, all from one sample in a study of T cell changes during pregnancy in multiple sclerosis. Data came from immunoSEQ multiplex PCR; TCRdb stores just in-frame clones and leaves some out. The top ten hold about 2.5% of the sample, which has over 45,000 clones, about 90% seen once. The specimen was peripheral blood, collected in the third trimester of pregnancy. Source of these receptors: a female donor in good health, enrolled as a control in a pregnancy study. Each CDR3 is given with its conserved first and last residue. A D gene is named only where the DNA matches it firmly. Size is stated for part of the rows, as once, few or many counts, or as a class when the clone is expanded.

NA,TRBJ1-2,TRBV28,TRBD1,CATRSGTGIPNYGYTF,TGTGCCACTCGTTCCGGGACAGGGATCCCTAACTATGGCTACACCTTC
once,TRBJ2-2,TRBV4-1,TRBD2,CASSQDLWLAVSWMGAGELFF,TGCGCCAGCAGCCAAGATTTATGGCTAGCGGTATCTTGGATGGGCGCCGGGGAGCTGTTTTTT
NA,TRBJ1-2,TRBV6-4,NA,CASSDLQGGSTLTF,TGTGCCAGCAGTGACCTGCAGGGTGGCTCAACTCTCACCTTC
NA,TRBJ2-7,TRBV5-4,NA,CASSLSPSYEQYF,TGTGCCAGCAGCTTGAGCCCTAGCTACGAGCAGTACTTC
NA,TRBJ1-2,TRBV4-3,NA,CASSPSMPLGSYGYTF,TGCGCCAGCAGCCCAAGTATGCCTTTGGGGAGCTATGGCTACACCTTC
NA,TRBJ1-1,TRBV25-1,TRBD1,CASSEYIQGGNTEAFF,TGTGCCAGCAGTGAATATATTCAGGGGGGGAACACTGAAGCTTTCTTT
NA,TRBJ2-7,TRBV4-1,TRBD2,CASSQGASGDYEQYF,TGCGCCAGCAGCCAAGGCGCTAGCGGGGACTACGAGCAGTACTTC
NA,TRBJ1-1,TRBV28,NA,CASSLWREAFF,TGTGCCAGCAGTTTGTGGAGGGAAGCTTTCTTT
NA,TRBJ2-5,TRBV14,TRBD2,CASSLWTSVGETQYF,TGTGCCAGCAGCTTGTGGACTAGCGTAGGGGAGACCCAGTACTTC
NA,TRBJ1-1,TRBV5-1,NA,CASSLGGPTINTEAFF,TGCGCCAGCAGCTTGGGGGGCCCTACCATAAACACTGAAGCTTTCTTT
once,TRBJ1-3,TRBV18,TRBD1,CASAGGQGSGNTIYF,TGTGCCAGCGCCGGTGGACAGGGGAGTGGAAACACCATATATTTT
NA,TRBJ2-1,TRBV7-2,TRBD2,CASSWTSGNSNEQFF,TGTGCCAGCAGTTGGACTAGCGGAAACTCCAATGAGCAGTTCTTC
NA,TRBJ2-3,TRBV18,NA,CASSPSRTPTGDTQYF,TGTGCCAGCTCACCATCTAGGACTCCCACGGGAGATACGCAGTATTTT
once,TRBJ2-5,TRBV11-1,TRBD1,CASSEDREETQYF,TGTGCCAGCAGCGAGGACAGGGAAGAGACCCAGTACTTC
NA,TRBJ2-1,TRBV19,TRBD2,CASSTLALGLAGGDEQFF,TGTGCCAGTAGTACCTTAGCTCTCGGACTAGCGGGAGGAGACGAGCAGTTCTTC
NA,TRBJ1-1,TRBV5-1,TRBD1,CASSSTFGQANTEAFF,TGCGCCAGCAGCTCGACCTTCGGACAGGCGAACACTGAAGCTTTCTTT
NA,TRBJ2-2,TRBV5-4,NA,CASSLSGVGTGELFF,TGTGCCAGCAGCTTGTCCGGGGTAGGAACCGGGGAGCTGTTTTTT
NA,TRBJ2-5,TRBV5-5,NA,CASSLGSYQETQYF,TGTGCCAGCAGCCTGGGGAGCTACCAAGAGACCCAGTACTTC
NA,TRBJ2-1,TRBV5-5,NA,CASSLADLTEQFF,TGTGCCAGCAGCTTGGCCGATCTAACGGAGCAGTTCTTC
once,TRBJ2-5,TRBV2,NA,CASSEENQETQYF,TGTGCCAGCAGTGAGGAGAACCAAGAGACCCAGTACTTC
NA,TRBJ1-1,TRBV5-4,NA,CASSSYEQSFTEAFF,TGTGCCAGCAGCAGTTATGAGCAATCCTTCACTGAAGCTTTCTTT
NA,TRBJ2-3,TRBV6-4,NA,CASSDSPGSTDTQYF,TGTGCCAGCAGTGACTCTCCAGGGAGCACAGATACGCAGTATTTT
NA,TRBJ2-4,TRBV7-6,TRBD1,CASSPGGTGMVVETKNIQYF,TGTGCCAGCAGCCCAGGGGGGACAGGGATGGTAGTGGAAACCAAAAACATTCAGTACTTC
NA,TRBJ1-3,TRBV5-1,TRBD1,CASSQTGSSGNTIYF,TGCGCCAGCAGCCAGACAGGGAGCTCTGGAAACACCATATATTTT
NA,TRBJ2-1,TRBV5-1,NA,CASSLRPGGKDNEQFF,TGCGCCAGCAGCTTGAGGCCAGGTGGTAAGGACAATGAGCAGTTCTTC
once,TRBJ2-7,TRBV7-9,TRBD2,CASTSGGGFEQYF,TGTGCCAGCACGAGCGGGGGGGGGTTCGAGCAGTACTTC
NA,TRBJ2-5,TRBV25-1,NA,CASRGGARETQYF,TGTGCCAGCAGGGGGGGGGCGCGAGAGACCCAGTACTTC
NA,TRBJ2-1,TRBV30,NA,CAWSLVGGPYNEQFF,TGTGCCTGGAGTCTGGTGGGGGGGCCCTACAATGAGCAGTTCTTC
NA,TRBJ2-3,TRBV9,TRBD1,CASSVEVGTGARDTQYF,TGTGCCAGCAGCGTAGAAGTCGGGACAGGGGCCCGGGATACGCAGTATTTT
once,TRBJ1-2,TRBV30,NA,CAWKRGGANYGYTF,TGTGCCTGGAAACGTGGGGGGGCGAACTATGGCTACACCTTC
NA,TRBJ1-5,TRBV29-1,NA,CSVGLGAGNQPQHF,TGCAGCGTTGGGTTGGGGGCCGGCAATCAGCCCCAGCATTTT
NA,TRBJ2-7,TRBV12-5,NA,CASGLILSRSSYEQYF,TGTGCTAGTGGTTTGATCCTCTCGCGGAGCTCCTACGAGCAGTACTTC
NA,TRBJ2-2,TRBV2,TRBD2,CASSEARGLAGLGTGELFF,TGTGCCAGCAGTGAAGCGCGGGGACTAGCGGGATTGGGGACCGGGGAGCTGTTTTTT
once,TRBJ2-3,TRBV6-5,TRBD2,CASSDGLVPDTQYF,TGTGCCAGCAGTGACGGACTAGTTCCAGATACGCAGTATTTT
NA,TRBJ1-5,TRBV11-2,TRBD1,CASSPDRGQQPQHF,TGTGCCAGCAGCCCGGACAGGGGGCAGCAGCCCCAGCATTTT
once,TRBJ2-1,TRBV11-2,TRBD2,CASSRSGASSYNEQFF,TGTGCCAGCAGCCGTAGCGGGGCCAGCTCCTACAATGAGCAGTTCTTC
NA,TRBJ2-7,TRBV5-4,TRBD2,CASSWGGTSSYEQYF,TGTGCCAGCAGCTGGGGGGGTACCTCCTCCTACGAGCAGTACTTC
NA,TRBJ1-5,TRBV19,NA,CASSMLGSSNQPQHF,TGTGCCAGTAGTATGTTGGGGAGTAGCAATCAGCCCCAGCATTTT
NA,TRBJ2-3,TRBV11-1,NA,CASSLGLATDTQYF,TGTGCCAGCAGCTTAGGGCTAGCAACAGATACGCAGTATTTT
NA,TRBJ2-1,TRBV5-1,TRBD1,CASSLGAGGTYNEQFF,TGCGCCAGCAGCTTGGGGGCAGGGGGTACCTACAATGAGCAGTTCTTC